This T cell receptor beta chain was captured by sequencing in a study of cytomegalovirus exposure and HLA in healthy donors. Study-wide context: Earlier results showed approximately 110 million unique TCR beta sequences derived from roughly 180 million T cells. Findings and caveats of the study: Reportedly, diagnosis of cytomegalovirus status by the classifier showed high specificity and sensitivity. Many donors shared some public TCRs, even though most TCR sequences were rare.

Regarding this clone: Its matching antigen is unknown.

The PCR used 60 Vbeta and 13 Jbeta primers. TCRdb's copy holds only in-frame clones and misses some; the assay was immunoSEQ multiplex PCR. The profile shows 150,000 to 200,000 clones, around 82% of them singletons. The CDR3 sequence is 15 residues long. Unmatched junction bases numbered 10, after V lost 4 bases and J lost 8 bases. CDR1 is SNHLY, CDR2 FYNNEI, per germline. This chain connects TRBV2 to TRBJ2-1; 8 positions match TRBD2. The clonotype comes from a man in his forties or fifties in good health and CMV-seropositive. Sequences were obtained from PBMCs. CDR3 amino acids: CASSVYPGGRDEQFF. The CDR3 bases are TGTGCCAGCAGTGTTTACCCGGGAGGGAGAGATGAGCAGTTCTTC. Filled out from reference TRBV2 and TRBJ2-1, the complete variable domain reads EPEVTQTPSHQVTQMGQEVILRCVPISNHLYFYWYRQILGQKVEFLVSFYNNEISEKSEIFDDQFSVERPDGSNFTLKIRSTKLEDSAMYFCASSVYPGGRDEQFFGPGTRLTVL.